This passage covers 5 T cell receptor beta chains from one sample sequenced in a study of regulatory T cells in long-lasting Graves disease. Arm-PCR of CDR3 regions and iRepertoire HTBI primers were the basis on which TCR beta libraries were built. TCRdb reanalysed the multiplex PCR reads using MiXCR and keeps one entry per CDR3 protein. Among 530,000 or so distinct CDR3 sequences listed, about 13% were seen once. Regarding time point: newly diagnosed GD, antithyroid drugs for less than 3 months. The TCR library was made from RNA that had been extracted from PBMCs in TRIzol. These data are also associated with another study on T cells in Graves' hyperthyroidism and ophthalmopathy.

The sequencing used peripheral blood mononuclear cells (PBMCs), collected at new diagnosis, from a patient treated with antithyroid drugs. The source of these receptors is a man in his thirties or forties with Graves disease.

This clonotype was counted at least ten times. The J gene is TRBJ2-5, the V gene TRBV20-1; D not certain. CDR3 length equals 13 residues. V lost 6 bases and J 0 bases, leaving 11 bases between the germline ends. Germline CDR1 and CDR2: DFQATT and SNEGSKA (reference sequence). In DNA form, the CDR3 reads TGCAGTGCCGAAGGACGGAACCAAGAGACCCAGTACTTC. Protein: CSAEGRNQETQYF.

This clonotype was seen ten or more times. The gene calls are TRBV12-3 or TRBV12-4 and TRBJ1-2; D gene uncertain. The CDR3 loop spans 15 amino acids. V was shortened by 3 bases and J by 4 bases, with 15 bases between the two germline ends. CDR3 in amino acids: CASSFTAASPYGYTF. The CDR3 coding sequence is TGTGCCAGCAGTTTTACAGCGGCCTCCCCCTATGGCTACACCTTC.

This clonotype appeared many times. The CDR3 loop reads CASSLQGAPEAFF. The CDR3 DNA sequence: TGTGCCAGCAGTCTACAGGGGGCCCCTGAAGCTTTCTTT. The chain links TRBV27 to TRBJ1-1, with 9 bases aligning to TRBD1. Trimming at V came to 5 bases and at J to 6 bases, leaving 4 bases not matched to a gene. Germline V gene data show CDR1 as MNHEY and CDR2 as SMNVEV (reference sequence). This CDR3 contains 13 residues.

In its sample, this clonotype was seen many times. The rearrangement uses TRBV12-3 or TRBV12-4 and TRBJ1-5; 8 bases agree with TRBD1. CDR3 length: 18 residues. Trimming took 1 base from V and 0 from J; bases not matched to a gene: 8. The CDR3 sequence is CASSLVGRGLHSNQPQHF. As DNA, the CDR3 is TGTGCCAGCAGTTTAGTTGGCAGGGGGCTGCATAGCAATCAGCCCCAGCATTTT.

Ten or more counts support this clonotype. The chain employs TRBV18 and TRBJ1-1; TRBD1 is a possible D gene (5 bases). Per germline, CDR1 KGHSH and CDR2 LQKENI. With 0 bases removed from V and 8 bases from J, the gap between germline ends came to 13 bases. This CDR3 spans 14 amino acids. The CDR3 here is CASSPPEGLSEAFF. The CDR3 nucleotides are TGTGCCAGCTCACCACCGGAGGGACTATCGGAAGCTTTCTTT.